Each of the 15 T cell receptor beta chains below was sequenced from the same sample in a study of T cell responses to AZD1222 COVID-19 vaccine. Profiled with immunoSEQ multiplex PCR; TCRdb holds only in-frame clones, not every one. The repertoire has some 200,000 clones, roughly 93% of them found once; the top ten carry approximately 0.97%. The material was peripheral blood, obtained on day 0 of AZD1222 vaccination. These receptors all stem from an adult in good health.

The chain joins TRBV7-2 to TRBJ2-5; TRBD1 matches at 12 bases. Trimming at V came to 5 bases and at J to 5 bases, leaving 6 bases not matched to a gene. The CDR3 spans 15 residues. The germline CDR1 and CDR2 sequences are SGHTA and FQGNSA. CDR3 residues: CASSRGTGGGETQYF. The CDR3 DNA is TGTGCCAGCAGCCGCGGGACAGGGGGCGGGGAGACCCAGTACTTC.

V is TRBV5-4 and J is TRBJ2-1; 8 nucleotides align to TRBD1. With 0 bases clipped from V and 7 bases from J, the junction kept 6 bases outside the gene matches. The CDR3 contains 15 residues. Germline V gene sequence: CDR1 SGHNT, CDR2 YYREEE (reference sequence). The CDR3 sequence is CASSLGTGPRNEQFF. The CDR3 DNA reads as TGTGCCAGCAGCTTGGGGACAGGGCCTAGGAATGAGCAGTTCTTC. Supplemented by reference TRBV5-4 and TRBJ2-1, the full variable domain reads ETGVTQSPTHLIKTRGQQVTLRCSSQSGHNTVSWYQQALGQGPQFIFQYYREEENGRGNFPPRFSGLQFPNYSSELNVNALELDDSALYLCASSLGTGPRNEQFFGPGTRLTVL.

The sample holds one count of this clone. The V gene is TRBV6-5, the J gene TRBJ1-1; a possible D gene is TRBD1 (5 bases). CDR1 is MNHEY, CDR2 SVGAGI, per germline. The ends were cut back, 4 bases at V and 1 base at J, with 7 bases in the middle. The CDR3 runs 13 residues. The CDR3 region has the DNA TGTGCCAGCAGTTGGGACTGGAACACTGAAGCTTTCTTT. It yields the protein CASSWDWNTEAFF.

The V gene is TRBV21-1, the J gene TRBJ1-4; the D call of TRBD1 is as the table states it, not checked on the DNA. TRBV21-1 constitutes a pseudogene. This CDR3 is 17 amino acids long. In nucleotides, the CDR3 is TGTGCCAGCAGCATTTCCCCCGCCAGGGCGTTTTGTGAAAAACTGTTTTTT. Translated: CASSISPARAFCEKLFF.

This CDR3 is CASSYASRGGTEAFF. Here the CDR3 DNA reads TGTGCCAGCAGTTATGCCTCAAGGGGAGGGACTGAAGCTTTCTTT. The gene calls are TRBV27 and TRBJ1-1; D is perhaps TRBD1 (5 bases). V dropped 4 bases and J dropped 5 bases, with 17 bases sitting between them. The CDR3 length is 15 residues. Germline CDR1 MNHEY, CDR2 SMNVEV (reference sequence).

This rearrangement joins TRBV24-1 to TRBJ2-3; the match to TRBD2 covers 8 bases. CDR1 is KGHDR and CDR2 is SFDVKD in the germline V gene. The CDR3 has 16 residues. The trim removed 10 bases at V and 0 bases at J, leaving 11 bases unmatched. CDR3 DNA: TGTGCCACTGCAGCGGGGGAAGACTCTAGCACAGATACGCAGTATTTT. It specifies CATAAGEDSSTDTQYF.

The CDR3 region is CASSDWSAGGIHEQYF. The CDR3 DNA follows: TGTGCCAGCAGTGACTGGAGTGCGGGAGGTATCCACGAGCAGTACTTC. V gene TRBV2 combines with J gene TRBJ2-7, with TRBD2 matching over 8 bases. The CDR3 spans 16 residues. J gave up 5 bases and V 3 bases, and 12 bases lay outside the gene matches. In germline, CDR1 is SNHLY, CDR2 FYNNEI.

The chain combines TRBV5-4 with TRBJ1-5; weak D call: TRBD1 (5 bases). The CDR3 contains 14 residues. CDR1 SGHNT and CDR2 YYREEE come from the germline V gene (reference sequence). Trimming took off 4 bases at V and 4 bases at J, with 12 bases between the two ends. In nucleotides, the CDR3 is TGTGCCAGCAGCGAAGGACATGGTAATCAGCCCCAGCATTTT. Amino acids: CASSEGHGNQPQHF.

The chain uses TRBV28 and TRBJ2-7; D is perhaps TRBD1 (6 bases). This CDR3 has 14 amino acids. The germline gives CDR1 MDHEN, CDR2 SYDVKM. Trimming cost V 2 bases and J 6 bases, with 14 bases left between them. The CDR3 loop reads CASSLTGLMGEQYF. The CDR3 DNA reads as TGTGCCAGCAGTTTAACAGGGTTGATGGGCGAGCAGTACTTC.

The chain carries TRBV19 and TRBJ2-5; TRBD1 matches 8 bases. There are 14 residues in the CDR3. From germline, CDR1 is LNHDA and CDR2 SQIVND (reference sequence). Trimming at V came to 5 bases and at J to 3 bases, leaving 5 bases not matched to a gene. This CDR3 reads CASSVGTGKETQYF. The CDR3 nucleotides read TGTGCCAGTAGTGTAGGGACAGGAAAAGAGACCCAGTACTTC.

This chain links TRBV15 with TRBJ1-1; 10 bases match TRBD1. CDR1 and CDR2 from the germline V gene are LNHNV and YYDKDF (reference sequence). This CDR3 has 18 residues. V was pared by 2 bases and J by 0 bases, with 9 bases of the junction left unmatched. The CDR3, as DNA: TGTGCCACCAGCAGACCCCCCGGGGACAGGGGCCTGAACACTGAAGCTTTCTTT. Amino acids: CATSRPPGDRGLNTEAFF.

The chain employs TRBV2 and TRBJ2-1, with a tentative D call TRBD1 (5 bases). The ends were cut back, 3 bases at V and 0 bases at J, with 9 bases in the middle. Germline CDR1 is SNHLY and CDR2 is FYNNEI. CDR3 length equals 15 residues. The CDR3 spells CASSDWGSSYNEQFF. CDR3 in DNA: TGTGCCAGCAGTGATTGGGGCAGCTCCTACAATGAGCAGTTCTTC. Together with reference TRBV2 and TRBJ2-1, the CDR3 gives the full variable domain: EPEVTQTPSHQVTQMGQEVILRCVPISNHLYFYWYRQILGQKVEFLVSFYNNEISEKSEIFDDQFSVERPDGSNFTLKIRSTKLEDSAMYFCASSDWGSSYNEQFFGPGTRLTVL.

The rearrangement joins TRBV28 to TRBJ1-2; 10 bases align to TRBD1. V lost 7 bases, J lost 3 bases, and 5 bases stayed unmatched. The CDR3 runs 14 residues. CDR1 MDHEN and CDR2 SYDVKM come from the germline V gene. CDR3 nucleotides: TGTGCCAGCAAAGGTGGGACAGGGGACTATGGCTACACCTTC. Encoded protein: CASKGGTGDYGYTF.

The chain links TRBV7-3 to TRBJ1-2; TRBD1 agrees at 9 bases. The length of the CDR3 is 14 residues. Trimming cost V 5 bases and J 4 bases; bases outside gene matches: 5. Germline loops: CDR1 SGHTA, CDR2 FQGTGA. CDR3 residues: CASSPGQGPYGYTF. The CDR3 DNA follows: TGTGCCAGCAGCCCCGGACAGGGGCCCTATGGCTACACCTTC.

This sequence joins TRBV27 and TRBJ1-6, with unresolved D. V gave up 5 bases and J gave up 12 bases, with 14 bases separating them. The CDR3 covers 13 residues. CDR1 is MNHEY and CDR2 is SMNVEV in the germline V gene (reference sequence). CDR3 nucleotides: TGTGCCAGCAGTCTTATCCCTAATAGACCCCTCCACTTT. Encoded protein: CASSLIPNRPLHF.